Detailed here is one TCR beta chain. The data were taken from a study of T cells after yellow fever vaccination. A single record per CDR3 protein comes from TCRdb applying MiXCR to the 5' RACE reads. The sample shows 250,000 to 350,000 distinct CDR3 sequences, approximately 4.3% of them seen only once. CDR1 LGHNA and CDR2 YSLEER come from the germline V gene. This CDR3 comprises 17 residues. Trimming took off 0 bases at V and 4 bases at J, with 13 bases between the two ends. The sample here was PBMCs, taken 15 days after the yellow fever booster vaccination. The receptor's source is a man younger than 35 who received the YFV17D yellow fever vaccine. The chain joins TRBV4-3 to TRBJ1-6; D gene unclear. As DNA, the CDR3 is TGCGCCAGCAGCCAAGATCTAAGGGAACAGTATAATTCACCCCTCCACTTT. This codes for CASSQDLREQYNSPLHF.